The next 7 T cell receptor beta chains were all read from a single sample in a study of shared clonotypes between healthy human individuals (TCRdb year 2020). CD8 naive samples were CD45RO-negative cells positively selected for CCR7, giving a CD45RA+CCR7+ population that excluded TemRA cells. The receptor library was made with the immunoSEQ multiplex PCR assay. TCRdb took over this immuneACCESS table, retaining in-frame rearrangements with V and J assigned. Such tables are incomplete; in checked studies, under half of the missing clones stem from an unresolved V gene, and the remainder is unexplained. The sample includes around 2,100,000 clones, with around 96% observed a single time. More than 0.95% of the sample comes from the top ten. Sequencing was done on a sample of naive CD8+ T cells sorted from blood. Explained via the paper, the cell subset or site label denotes: CD45RA+CCR7+. The receptors were gathered from a man aged 18 to 30 in good health.

This clone showed up just once. V gene TRBV5-4 combines with J gene TRBJ1-6, with a weak D call TRBD1 (5 bases). Germline loops: CDR1 SGHNT, CDR2 YYREEE (reference sequence). This CDR3 spans 15 amino acids. Between the trimmed V and J ends, which lost 0 bases and 7 bases, there was a span of 11 bases. The CDR3 DNA follows: TGTGCCAGCAGCTTGGGGTGGGGGGGAAATTCACCCCTCCACTTT. Translating it yields CASSLGWGGNSPLHF.

The CDR3 sequence: CASSLSGTGGGYTF. CDR3 bases: TGTGCCAGCAGCTTATCGGGGACAGGGGGTGGCTACACCTTC. The chain couples TRBV13 to TRBJ1-2; 11 bases are shared with TRBD1. This CDR3 spans 14 amino acids. Germline values: CDR1 PRHDT, CDR2 FYEKMQ (reference sequence). The ends lost 2 bases at V and 7 bases at J; junction bases unmatched: 3.

The chain recombines TRBV6-1 with TRBJ1-6; 8 nucleotides align to TRBD1. The CDR3 length is 18 residues. Germline CDR1 and CDR2: MNHNS and SASEGT. The ends lost 0 bases at V and 0 bases at J; junction bases unmatched: 4. Here the CDR3 reads CASSEAGQVSSYNSPLHF. The CDR3 DNA reads as TGTGCCAGCAGTGAAGCGGGACAGGTTAGCTCCTATAATTCACCCCTCCACTTT.

This chain connects TRBV14 to TRBJ2-7, with D maybe TRBD2 (6 bases). V was pared by 3 bases and J by 2 bases, with 14 bases between. CDR3 length equals 15 residues. The germline CDR1 and CDR2 sequences are SGHDN and FVKESK. The CDR3 region is CASSQLGGETYEQYF. As DNA, the CDR3 is TGTGCCAGCAGCCAGTTGGGGGGAGAAACCTACGAGCAGTACTTC. The variable domain in full, with the rest retrieved from reference TRBV14 and TRBJ2-7, is EAGVTQFPSHSVIEKGQTVTLRCDPISGHDNLYWYRRVMGKEIKFLLHFVKESKQDESGMPNNRFLAERTGGTYSTLKVQPAELEDSGVYFCASSQLGGETYEQYFGPGTRLTVT.

The chain carries TRBV11-2 and TRBJ1-2; D gene ambiguous. The CDR3 has 15 amino acids. V was pared by 3 bases and J by 8 bases, with 19 bases between. Germline lookup yields CDR1 SGHAT and CDR2 FQNNGV. The DNA for the CDR3 is TGTGCCAGCAGCTTTGACCCGGGCCCATCGGTGGGCTACACCTTC. This codes for CASSFDPGPSVGYTF. The entire variable domain, with the rest obtained from reference TRBV11-2 and TRBJ1-2, is as follows: EAGVAQSPRYKIIEKRQSVAFWCNPISGHATLYWYQQILGQGPKLLIQFQNNGVVDDSQLPKDRFSAERLKGVDSTLKIQPAKLEDSAVYLCASSFDPGPSVGYTFGSGTRLTVV.

The chain couples TRBV7-9 to TRBJ2-7; 11 bases map to TRBD1. Unmatched junction bases numbered 4, after V lost 0 bases and J lost 3 bases. Germline V gene sequence: CDR1 SEHNR, CDR2 FQNEAQ (reference sequence). CDR3 length: 16 residues. The CDR3 here is CASSLARGTGGYEQYF. Here the CDR3 DNA reads TGTGCCAGCAGCTTAGCGAGAGGGACAGGGGGCTACGAGCAGTACTTC.

The chain has TRBV13 and TRBJ2-2; TRBD2 might be the D (5 bases). Between the trimmed V and J ends, which lost 0 bases and 2 bases, there was a span of 10 bases. The CDR3 loop spans 16 amino acids. Germline CDR1 and CDR2: PRHDT and FYEKMQ (reference sequence). The CDR3 loop is CASSLGQEANTGELFF. Written as DNA, the CDR3 is TGTGCCAGCAGCTTAGGGCAGGAGGCTAACACCGGGGAGCTGTTTTTT.